This T cell receptor (beta chain) was retrieved from a study of blood T cell repertoires in COVID-19 (TCRdb year 2020). Study-level background: Collaborator samples came from the United States, Italy and Spain and covered acute and convalescent phases of COVID-19. Nearly every sample came with metadata listing a de-identified subject ID, COVID-19 status, age in years and sex. The samples were drawn from the first 160 participants of the ongoing ImmuneRACE study and from 1,200 or so subjects provided by 6 global collaborators. Subjects who had been exposed to COVID-19, were actively infected with it, or had recovered from it provided the deeply sampled blood TCRbeta repertoires that made up the dataset. The repertoires were released in a freely available public database meant as a resource for research on the immune response to SARS-CoV-2. The prospective study material was composed of cDNA or gDNA derived from T cells, B-cell-depleted T cells, or PBMCs. Where HLA class I and class II types were available, the types were taken from metadata supplied by the sample provider, not from assay-based typing. Study-wide conclusions, independent of this receptor: How much clinical and demographic metadata was included differed by source and by participant, and the metadata was provided uncurated.

In the prospective study, participants were about 18 to 89 years old, resided in about two dozen geographic areas of the United States, and were enrolled through a virtual design. In the prospective study, participants were assigned to cohorts based on the clinical history participants reported in a screening survey and a study questionnaire. ImmuneRACE Cohort 3 recovered participants were defined by two consecutive negative NP/OP PCR tests, healthcare professional clearance, or symptom resolution. Mobile phlebotomists in the prospective study collected whole blood, serum and a nasopharyngeal or oropharyngeal swab from every participant. Over an approximately 2-month period, participants in the prospective study had the option of providing additional blood draws and questionnaires. Before DNA extraction, prospective study blood samples were shipped either frozen or at room temperature. TCRbeta CDR3 regions were amplified from genomic DNA by means of the immunoSEQ Assay, a bias-controlled multiplex PCR. On the authors' methods: The number of nucleated cells in each sample was estimated by amplification of reference gene primers within the assay. Sequence reads were collapsed and filtered to measure the absolute abundance of every unique TCRbeta CDR3 rearrangement. For each sample, productive Simpson clonality was calculated as the square root of Simpson's diversity index over productive rearrangements. TCRdb stores this immuneACCESS table with in-frame sequences only. Part of the clones is absent; in the studies checked, under half of the shortfall reflects unresolved V genes, and no reason is known for the rest. V and J calls and clone size come straight from that table; D and trimming were deduced from the DNA. The sample contains 250,000 to 400,000 clones, roughly nine tenths of them found a single time. The ten largest clones take up around 2.5% of the sample.

V is shortened by 5 bases, J by 2 bases, and the region joining them spans 16 bases. The CDR3 numbers 16 residues from cysteine through phenylalanine. Solely the CDR3 DNA is kept, with 48 bases framed from the first base. CDR1 and CDR2 are read off the germline V gene (reference sequence) as SEHNR and FQNEAQ. Concerning this clone: Its antigen is unknown. Qualities for individual bases were not recorded, and no much larger clone is one base off.

The TCR sequence derives from a man in his sixties who had recovered from COVID-19. The chain was built from TRBV7-9 and TRBJ1-5; possibly the D gene is TRBD1, per 5 matching bases. Specimen: PBMCs or T cells enriched from blood (not recorded which). The DNA sequence reads TGTGCCAGCAGCCCTGTGCTTGGGACTCGCAATCAGCCCCAGCATTTT. It codes for CASSPVLGTRNQPQHF.